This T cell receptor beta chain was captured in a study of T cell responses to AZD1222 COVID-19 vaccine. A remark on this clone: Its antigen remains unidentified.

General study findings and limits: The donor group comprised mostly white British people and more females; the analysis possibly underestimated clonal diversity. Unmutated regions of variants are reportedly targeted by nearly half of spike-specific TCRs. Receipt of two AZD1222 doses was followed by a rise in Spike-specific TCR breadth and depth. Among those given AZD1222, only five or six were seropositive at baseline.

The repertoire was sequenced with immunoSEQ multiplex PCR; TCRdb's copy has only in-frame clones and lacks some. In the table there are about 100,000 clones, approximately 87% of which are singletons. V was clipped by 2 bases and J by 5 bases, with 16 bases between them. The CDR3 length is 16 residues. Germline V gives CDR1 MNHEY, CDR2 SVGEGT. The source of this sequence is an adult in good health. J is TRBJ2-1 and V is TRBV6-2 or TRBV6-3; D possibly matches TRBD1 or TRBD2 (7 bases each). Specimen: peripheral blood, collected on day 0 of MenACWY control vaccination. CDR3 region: CASSYIGRGHHNEQFF. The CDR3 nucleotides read TGTGCCAGCAGTTACATTGGGAGGGGGCATCACAATGAGCAGTTCTTC.